The 14 T cell receptor beta chains given below trace back to one sample, sequenced in a study of blood T cell repertoires in COVID-19. TCRdb's table, derived via immunoSEQ multiplex PCR, lists solely in-frame clones and lacks some. The repertoire consists of around 130,000 clones, with about 84% occurring once and the leading ten covering more than 10%. The material sequenced was peripheral blood. The receptors stem from a woman aged 55-69 years with acute or convalescent COVID-19.

The V call is TRBV5-6, the J call TRBJ1-1; maybe TRBD1 (5 bases). The V end lost 0 bases, the J end lost 7 bases, and 7 bases lay between the germline ends. The CDR3 consists of 12 residues. Germline V gene sequence: CDR1 SGHDT, CDR2 YYEEEE. The CDR3 coding sequence is TGTGCCAGCAGCTTGGACGACAGTGAAGCTTTCTTT. It specifies CASSLDDSEAFF.

V usage is TRBV24-1 and J usage is TRBJ2-3, with D possibly TRBD1 on 5 matching bases. Germline V CDR1 and CDR2: KGHDR, SFDVKD. The CDR3 totals 12 residues. Between the trimmed V and J ends, which lost 6 bases and 8 bases, there was a span of 11 bases. The CDR3 spells CATSYRGGTQYF. The DNA of the CDR3 is TGTGCCACCAGTTATAGGGGTGGTACGCAGTATTTT.

The chain uses TRBV6-5 and TRBJ1-1; 8 bases match TRBD1. V lost 8 bases and J lost 1; bases outside the gene matches: 9. The V gene's germline CDR1 is MNHEY and CDR2 SVGAGI. The CDR3 totals 15 residues. CDR3 nucleotides: TGTGCCAGCCGACTTCACAGGGGGGCGAACACTGAAGCTTTCTTT. Translating gives CASRLHRGANTEAFF.

This chain joins TRBV5-4 and TRBJ1-1; D might be TRBD1 (5 bases). This CDR3 contains 15 residues. V dropped 2 bases and J dropped 0 bases, with 11 bases sitting between them. Per germline, CDR1 SGHNT and CDR2 YYREEE (reference sequence). CDR3 DNA sequence: TGTGCCAGCAGCTTTTTGGAGGGGTTGAACACTGAAGCTTTCTTT. Translated: CASSFLEGLNTEAFF.

The rearrangement links TRBV27 to TRBJ1-1; D call uncertain. This CDR3 spans 14 amino acids. Germline lookup yields CDR1 MNHEY and CDR2 SMNVEV (reference sequence). V was clipped by 5 bases and J by 1 base, with 11 bases between them. The CDR3, as DNA: TGTGCCAGCAGTCCGTCCCTCTCGAACACTGAAGCTTTCTTT. As protein: CASSPSLSNTEAFF.

The rearrangement uses TRBV7-2 and TRBJ2-7; 8 bases are shared with TRBD2. The CDR3 totals 14 residues. Germline CDR1 and CDR2: SGHTA and FQGNSA. V lost 5 bases, J lost 1 base, and 4 bases stayed unmatched. CDR3 sequence reads: CASSRTSGSYEQYF. CDR3 coding DNA: TGTGCCAGCAGCCGCACTAGCGGATCCTACGAGCAGTACTTC.

CDR3 nucleotides: TGTGCCAGCAGTCTTACAGGGGCCACTGAAGCTTTCTTT. Its protein is CASSLTGATEAFF. The chain employs TRBV27 and TRBJ1-1; 7 bases line up with TRBD1. Germline loops: CDR1 MNHEY, CDR2 SMNVEV (reference sequence). Trimming took 5 bases from V and 4 from J; bases not matched to a gene: 4. This CDR3 has 13 amino acids.

The chain combines TRBV2 with TRBJ2-7, with TRBD1 matching 7 bases. Germline CDR1 SNHLY, CDR2 FYNNEI. This CDR3 is built from 12 residues. V lost 5 bases and J lost 6; bases outside the gene matches: 4. The CDR3 DNA is TGTGCCAGCAGTACCGACAGGGTCGAGCAGTACGTC. Its translation: CASSTDRVEQYV.

Here the CDR3 reads CASSLQPSQGDSLYTF. Here the CDR3 DNA reads TGCGCCAGCAGCTTACAACCTTCTCAGGGGGACTCGTTATACACCTTC. The chain employs TRBV5-1 and TRBJ1-2, with 7 bases lining up with TRBD1. Germline lookup yields CDR1 SGHRS and CDR2 YFSETQ. Losses at the gene ends were 2 bases for V and 11 bases for J; bases not matched to a gene: 18. The CDR3 length is 16 residues.

Turning to this clone: A read error may account for a junction end that differs from germline. V usage is TRBV4-1 and J usage is TRBJ2-7, with D unresolved. The CDR3 extends over 11 amino acids. Germline V gene lookup returns CDR1 MGHRA and CDR2 YSYEKL. CDR3 coding DNA: TGCGCCAGCAGTCAAGGCCGGGAGCAGTACTTC. Encoded protein: CASSQGREQYF.

This clone was recorded once. The chain is built from TRBV7-6 and TRBJ2-2, with 8 bases fitting TRBD1. Germline assignment: CDR1 SGHVS and CDR2 FNYEAQ. Trimming at V came to 1 base and at J to 6 bases, leaving 4 bases not matched to a gene. This CDR3 comprises 15 residues. The CDR3 loop reads CASSLGQGAAGELFF. CDR3 bases: TGTGCCAGCAGCTTAGGCCAGGGGGCCGCCGGGGAGCTGTTTTTT.

The chain couples TRBV24-1 to TRBJ2-2; D not certain. With 3 bases removed from V and 14 bases from J, the gap between germline ends came to 9 bases. This CDR3 spans 11 amino acids. Per the germline V gene, CDR1 is KGHDR and CDR2 is SFDVKD. The CDR3 DNA is TGTGCCACCAGTGATGCGCGGTCCCTGTTTTTT. It encodes CATSDARSLFF.

This sequence joins TRBV10-2 and TRBJ1-1; the match to TRBD1 covers 8 bases. V was clipped by 8 bases and J by 0 bases; unmatched bases: 5. The CDR3 sequence is 14 residues long. Germline V gene lookup returns CDR1 WSHSY and CDR2 SAAADI. This CDR3 is CASGRQGMNTEAFF. As DNA, the CDR3 is TGCGCCAGCGGAAGACAGGGGATGAACACTGAAGCTTTCTTT.

The rearrangement links TRBV9 to TRBJ2-2; D uncertain. Deletions cut 4 bases from V and 8 bases from J, with 12 bases between. There are 13 residues in the CDR3. Germline V gene sequence: CDR1 SGDLS, CDR2 YYNGEE. CDR3 bases: TGTGCCAGCAGCCCCCTTTCCGGTGGGGAGCTGTTTTTT. Translated: CASSPLSGGELFF.